The 4 T cell receptor beta chains below all came from one sample that was sequenced in a study of CD8 T cells in ankylosing spondylitis. TCRdb redid the calling of the 5' RACE reads with MiXCR, one entry per CDR3 protein. The sample comprises 180,000 or so distinct CDR3 sequences, about 9.9% of which are singletons, and around 29% rests with the top ten. Sequencing used blood, either unsorted or a sorted T cell fraction (not recorded which). The receptors were sampled from a male donor with ankylosing spondylitis or in good health (not recorded which).

This clonotype has at least ten counts. The chain has TRBV5-1 and TRBJ2-2; TRBD1 matches 7 bases. Unmatched junction bases numbered 4, after V lost 0 bases and J lost 8 bases. Germline CDR1 and CDR2: SGHRS and YFSETQ. The CDR3 sequence is 14 residues long. The CDR3 DNA sequence: TGCGCCAGCAGCTTGGAATTACAGGGGGGGGAGCTGTTTTTT. Translating gives CASSLELQGGELFF.

There are a few counts of this clonotype. The chain recombines TRBV6-1 with TRBJ2-7, with TRBD1 matching 9 bases. This CDR3 region has 17 residues. The germline CDR1 and CDR2 sequences are MNHNS and SASEGT. Losses at the gene ends were 5 bases for V and 1 base for J; bases not matched to a gene: 12. The CDR3 sequence: CASSPRPGQGGSYEQYF. CDR3 sequence (DNA): TGTGCCAGCAGTCCTAGACCGGGACAGGGAGGATCCTACGAGCAGTACTTC.

The chain joins TRBV7-8 to TRBJ2-1, with 9 bases aligning to TRBD1. Germline V gene lookup returns CDR1 SGHVS and CDR2 FQNEAQ. The ends lost 5 bases at V and 3 bases at J; junction bases unmatched: 11. The CDR3 length is 17 residues. CDR3 in amino acids: CASSHPMTGGSYNEQFF. CDR3 nucleotides: TGTGCCAGCAGCCACCCGATGACAGGGGGGAGCTACAATGAGCAGTTCTTC.

Concerning this clonotype itself: At one boundary the junction diverges from the germline segment, which might be a read error. The chain combines TRBV4-1 with TRBJ2-5; 12 positions match TRBD2. CDR1 is MGHRA, CDR2 YSYEKL, per germline. The CDR3 has 16 amino acids. CDR3 in DNA: TGCGCCAGCAGTCAGTCTAGCGGGAGGGGGAAAGAGACCCCGTACTTC. Protein product: CASSQSSGRGKETPYF.